This T cell receptor (beta chain) was captured in a study of response to subunit inactivated influenza vaccine. The CDR3 runs 15 residues. The germline CDR1 and CDR2 sequences are SGHVS and FNYEAQ. Trimming left V 1 base short and J 3 bases short, with 10 bases between. Many counts were recorded for this clonotype. As yet, its antigen is unknown. Findings and limits, study-wide: Few new T cells, the authors suggested, are recruited by each seasonal influenza vaccination.

MiXCR, applied by TCRdb to the RT-PCR reads, yields one record per CDR3 protein. The sample includes fewer than 700,000 distinct CDR3 sequences, 10% to 15% of them seen just once. The clonotype originates from a man over 45 who received an inactivated influenza vaccine. Material: PBMCs from blood, obtained roughly 48 days after vaccination. The genes are TRBV7-6 and TRBJ2-1; TRBD2 might be the D (5 bases). CDR3 amino acids: CASSLGTSNYNEQFF. DNA of the CDR3: TGTGCCAGCAGCTTAGGAACTAGTAACTACAATGAGCAGTTCTTC.